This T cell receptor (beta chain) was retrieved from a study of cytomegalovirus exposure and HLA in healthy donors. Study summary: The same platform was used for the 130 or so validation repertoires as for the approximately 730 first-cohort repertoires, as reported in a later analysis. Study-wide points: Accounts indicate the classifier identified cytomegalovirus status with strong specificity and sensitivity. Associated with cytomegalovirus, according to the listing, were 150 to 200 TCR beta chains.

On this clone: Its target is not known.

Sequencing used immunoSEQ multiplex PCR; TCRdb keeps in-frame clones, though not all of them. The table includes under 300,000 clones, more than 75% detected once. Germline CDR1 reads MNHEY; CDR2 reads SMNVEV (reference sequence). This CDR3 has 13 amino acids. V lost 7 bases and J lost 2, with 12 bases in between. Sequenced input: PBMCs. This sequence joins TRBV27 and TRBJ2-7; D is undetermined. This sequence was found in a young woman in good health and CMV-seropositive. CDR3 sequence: CASKELDAYEQYF. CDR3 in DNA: TGTGCCAGCAAAGAGCTAGATGCCTACGAGCAGTACTTC.